This entry concerns a single T cell receptor beta chain. This record comes from a study of blood T cell repertoires in COVID-19. Looking at the study overall: COVID-19 samples from acute and convalescent phases originated in the United States, Italy and Spain. From T cells, B-cell-depleted T cells, or PBMCs came the material, which was cDNA or gDNA.

The CDR3 is 14 amino acids. Germline CDR1 is SNHLY and CDR2 is FYNNEI. Trimming shortened V by 4 bases and J by 1 base, and 10 bases separated the two germline ends. Source study methods: Estimation of nucleated cell counts was performed using reference gene primer amplification. Sequencing was performed with immunoSEQ multiplex PCR; in TCRdb, only in-frame clones are kept and a portion is missing. V and J calls and clone size are given by that table; D and trimming were obtained from the DNA. The sample records more than 90,000 clones, about two thirds being singletons. The receptor was derived from a woman aged 60-75 years in a cohort sampled during active or convalescent COVID-19. Sequences were obtained from peripheral blood. This chain connects TRBV2 to TRBJ1-2, with D uncertain. CDR3 sequence: CASSVGRINYGYTF. The CDR3 coding sequence is TGTGCCAGCAGTGTGGGCAGAATTAACTATGGCTACACCTTC.